The present T cell receptor beta chain was sequenced within a study of identical twins. Study conclusions and caveats: Without tracking the same donors, conclusions rested on cross-sectional statistical analysis. Cord blood's abundant beta clonotypes had fewer insertions, unlike memory repertoires.

The sample holds many counts of this clonotype. The target antigen is unknown. Unique molecular identifiers were present on cDNA, and template switching added a universal primer site. A single record per CDR3 protein comes from TCRdb applying MiXCR to the 5' RACE reads. The sample consists of some 330,000 distinct CDR3 sequences, around 9% of them appearing once. The CDR3 contains 13 residues. Donors were all healthy Caucasians. The rearrangement uses TRBV21-1 and TRBJ1-1. TRBV21-1 is labeled a pseudogene. The clonotype was recovered from a woman in her forties or fifties in good health. The sample comprised naive T cells sorted from blood. This CDR3 reads CASSLQPNTEAFF. The CDR3, as DNA: TGTGCCAGCAGCCTTCAACCGAACACTGAAGCTTTCTTT.